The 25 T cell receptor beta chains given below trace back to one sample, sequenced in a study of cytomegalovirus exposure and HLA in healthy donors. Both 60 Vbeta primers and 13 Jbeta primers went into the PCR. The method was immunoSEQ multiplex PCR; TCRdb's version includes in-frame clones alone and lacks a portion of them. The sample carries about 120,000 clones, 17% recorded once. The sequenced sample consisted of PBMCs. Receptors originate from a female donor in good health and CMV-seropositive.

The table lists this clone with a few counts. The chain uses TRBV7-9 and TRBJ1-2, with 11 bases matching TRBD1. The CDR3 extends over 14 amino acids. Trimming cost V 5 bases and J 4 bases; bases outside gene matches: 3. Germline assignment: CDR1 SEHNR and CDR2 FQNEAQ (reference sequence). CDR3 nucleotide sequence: TGTGCCAGCAGCCCGGGACAGGGGGTCTATGGCTACACCTTC. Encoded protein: CASSPGQGVYGYTF.

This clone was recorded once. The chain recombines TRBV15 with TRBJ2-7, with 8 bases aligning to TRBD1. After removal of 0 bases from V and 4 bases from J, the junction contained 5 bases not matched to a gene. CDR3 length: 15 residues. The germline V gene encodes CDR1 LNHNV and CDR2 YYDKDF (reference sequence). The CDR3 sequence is CATSRDPGQAYEQYF. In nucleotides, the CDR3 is TGTGCCACCAGCAGAGATCCGGGACAGGCGTACGAGCAGTACTTC.

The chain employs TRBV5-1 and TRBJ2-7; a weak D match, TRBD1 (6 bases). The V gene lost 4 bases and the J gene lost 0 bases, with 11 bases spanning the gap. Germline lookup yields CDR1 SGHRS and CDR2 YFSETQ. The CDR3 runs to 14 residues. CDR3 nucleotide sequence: TGCGCCAGCAGCCCAGGACAGAGCTCCTACGAGCAGTACTTC. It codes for CASSPGQSSYEQYF. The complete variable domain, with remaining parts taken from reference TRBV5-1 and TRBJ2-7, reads KAGVTQTPRYLIKTRGQQVTLSCSPISGHRSVSWYQQTPGQGLQFLFEYFSETQRNKGNFPGRFSGRQFSNSRSEMNVSTLELGDSALYLCASSPGQSSYEQYFGPGTRLTVT.

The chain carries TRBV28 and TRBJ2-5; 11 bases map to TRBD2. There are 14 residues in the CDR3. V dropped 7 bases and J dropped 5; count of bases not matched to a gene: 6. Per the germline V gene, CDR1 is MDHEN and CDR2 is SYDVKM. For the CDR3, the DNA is TGTGCCAGCAACTTAGCGGGGGGGAGGGAGACCCAGTACTTC. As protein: CASNLAGGRETQYF.

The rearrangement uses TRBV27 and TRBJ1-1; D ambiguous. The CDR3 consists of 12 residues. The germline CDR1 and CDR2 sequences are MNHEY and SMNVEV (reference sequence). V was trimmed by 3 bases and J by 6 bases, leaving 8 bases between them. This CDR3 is CASSFGGPEAFF. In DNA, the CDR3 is TGTGCCAGCAGTTTTGGAGGCCCTGAAGCTTTCTTT.

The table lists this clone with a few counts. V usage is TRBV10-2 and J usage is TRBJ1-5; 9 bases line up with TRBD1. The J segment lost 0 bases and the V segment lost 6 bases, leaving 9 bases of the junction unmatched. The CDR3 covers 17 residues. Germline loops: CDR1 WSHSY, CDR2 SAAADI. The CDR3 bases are TGCGCCAGCAGGGGGGGACAGGGCTTCGATAGCAATCAGCCCCAGCATTTT. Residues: CASRGGQGFDSNQPQHF.

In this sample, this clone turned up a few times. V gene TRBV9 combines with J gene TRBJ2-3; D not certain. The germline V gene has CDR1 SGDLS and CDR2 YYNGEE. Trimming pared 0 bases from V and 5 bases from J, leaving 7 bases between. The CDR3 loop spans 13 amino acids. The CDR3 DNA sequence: TGTGCCAGCAGCGTAGTTCCGTTAGATACGCAGTATTTT. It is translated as CASSVVPLDTQYF. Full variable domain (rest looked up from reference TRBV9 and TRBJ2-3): DSGVTQTPKHLITATGQRVTLRCSPRSGDLSVYWYQQSLDQGLQFLIQYYNGEERAKGNILERFSAQQFPDLHSELNLSSLELGDSALYFCASSVVPLDTQYFGPGTRLTVL.

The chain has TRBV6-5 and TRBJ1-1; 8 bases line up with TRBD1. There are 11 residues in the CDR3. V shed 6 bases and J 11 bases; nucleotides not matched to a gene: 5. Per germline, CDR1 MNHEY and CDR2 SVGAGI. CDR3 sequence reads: CASRTGERAFF. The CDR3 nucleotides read TGTGCCAGCAGGACAGGGGAGCGCGCTTTCTTT.

CDR3: CASSLPQRLAGGPRYVGELFF. The DNA for the CDR3 is TGCGCCAGCAGTCTTCCCCAAAGGCTAGCGGGAGGGCCTCGGTACGTCGGGGAGCTGTTTTTT. The chain recombines TRBV23-1 with TRBJ2-2, with 12 nucleotides matching TRBD2. TRBV23-1 is filed as an ORF, its function uncertain. The junction had 22 bases not matched to a gene; V was cut back by 4 bases and J by 7 bases. This CDR3 contains 21 residues.

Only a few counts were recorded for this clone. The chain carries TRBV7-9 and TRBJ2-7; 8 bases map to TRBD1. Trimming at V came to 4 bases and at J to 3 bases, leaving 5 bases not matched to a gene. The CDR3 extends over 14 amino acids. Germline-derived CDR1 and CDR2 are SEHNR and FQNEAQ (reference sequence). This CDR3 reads CASSYRTGIYEQYF. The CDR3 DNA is TGTGCCAGCAGCTATCGGACAGGGATCTACGAGCAGTACTTC.

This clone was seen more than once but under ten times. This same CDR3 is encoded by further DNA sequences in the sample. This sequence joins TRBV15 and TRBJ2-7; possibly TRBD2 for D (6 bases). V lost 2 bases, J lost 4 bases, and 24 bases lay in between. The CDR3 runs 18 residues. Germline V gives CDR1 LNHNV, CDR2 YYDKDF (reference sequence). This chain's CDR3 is CATSRSRTRGVWAYEQYF. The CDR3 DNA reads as TGTGCCACCAGCAGATCCAGAACACGCGGGGTATGGGCTTACGAGCAGTACTTC.

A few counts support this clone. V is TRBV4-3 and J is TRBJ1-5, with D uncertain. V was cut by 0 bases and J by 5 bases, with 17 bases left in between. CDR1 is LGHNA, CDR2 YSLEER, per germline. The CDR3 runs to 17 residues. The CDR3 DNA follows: TGCGCCAGCAGCCAAGATGTTTGGGAGGGAGGGTATCAGCCCCAGCATTTT. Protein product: CASSQDVWEGGYQPQHF.

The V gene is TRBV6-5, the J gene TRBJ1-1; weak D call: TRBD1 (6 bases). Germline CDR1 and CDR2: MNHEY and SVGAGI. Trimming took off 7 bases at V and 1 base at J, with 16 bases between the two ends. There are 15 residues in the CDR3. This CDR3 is CASTIGGARNTEAFF. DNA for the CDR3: TGTGCCAGCACCATAGGGGGGGCTCGGAACACTGAAGCTTTCTTT.

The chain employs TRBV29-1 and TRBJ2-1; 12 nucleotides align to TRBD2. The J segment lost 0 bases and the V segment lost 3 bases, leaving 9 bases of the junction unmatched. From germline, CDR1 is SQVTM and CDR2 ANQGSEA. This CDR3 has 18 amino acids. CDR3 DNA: TGCAGCGTTGATAAACTAGCGGGGGGACCGATCTCCTACAATGAGCAGTTCTTC. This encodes CSVDKLAGGPISYNEQFF.

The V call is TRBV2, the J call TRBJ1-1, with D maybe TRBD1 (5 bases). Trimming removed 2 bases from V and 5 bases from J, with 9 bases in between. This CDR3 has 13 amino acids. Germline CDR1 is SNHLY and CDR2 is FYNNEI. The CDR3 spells CASSEQGGTEAFF. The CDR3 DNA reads TGTGCCAGCAGTGAACAGGGAGGGACTGAAGCTTTCTTT.

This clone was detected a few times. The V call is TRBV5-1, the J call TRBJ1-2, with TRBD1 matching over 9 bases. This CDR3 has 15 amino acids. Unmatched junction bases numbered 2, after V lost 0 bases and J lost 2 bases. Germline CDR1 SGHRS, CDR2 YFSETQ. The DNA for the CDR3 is TGCGCCAGCAGCTTGGCCGGGACAGGGAACTATGGCTACACCTTC. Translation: CASSLAGTGNYGYTF.

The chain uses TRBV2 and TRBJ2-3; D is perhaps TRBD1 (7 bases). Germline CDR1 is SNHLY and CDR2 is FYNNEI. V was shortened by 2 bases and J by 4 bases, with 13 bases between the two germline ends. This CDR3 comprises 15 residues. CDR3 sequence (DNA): TGTGCCAGCAGTGAAAGAGGAGGGGGCGCAGATACGCAGTATTTT. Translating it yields CASSERGGGADTQYF.

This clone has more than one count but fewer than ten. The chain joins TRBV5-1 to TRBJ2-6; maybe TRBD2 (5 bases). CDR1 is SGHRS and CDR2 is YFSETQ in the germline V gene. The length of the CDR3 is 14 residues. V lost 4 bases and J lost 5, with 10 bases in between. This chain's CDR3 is CASSRYGRANVLTF. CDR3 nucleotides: TGCGCCAGCAGCCGGTACGGGAGGGCCAACGTCCTGACTTTC.

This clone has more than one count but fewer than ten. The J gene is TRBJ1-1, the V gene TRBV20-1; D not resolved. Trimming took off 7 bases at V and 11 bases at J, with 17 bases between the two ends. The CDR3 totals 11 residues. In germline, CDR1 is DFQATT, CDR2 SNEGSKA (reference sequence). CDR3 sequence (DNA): TGCAGTGTGGGTACGCCCGCGGCGGCTTTCTTT. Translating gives CSVGTPAAAFF.

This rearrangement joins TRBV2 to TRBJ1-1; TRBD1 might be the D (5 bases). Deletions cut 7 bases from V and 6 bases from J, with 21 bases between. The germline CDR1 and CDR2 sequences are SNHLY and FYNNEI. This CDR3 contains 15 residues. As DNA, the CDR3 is TGTGCCAGCACCCAAAGTCTGGGGAGGGGTCCTGAAGCTTTCTTT. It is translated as CASTQSLGRGPEAFF.

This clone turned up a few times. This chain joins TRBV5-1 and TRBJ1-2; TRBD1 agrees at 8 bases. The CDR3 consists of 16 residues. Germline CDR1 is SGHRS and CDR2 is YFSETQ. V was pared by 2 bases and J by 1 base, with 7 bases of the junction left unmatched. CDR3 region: CASSFTGTGVNYGYTF. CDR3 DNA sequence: TGCGCCAGCAGCTTTACCGGGACAGGCGTTAACTATGGCTACACCTTC.

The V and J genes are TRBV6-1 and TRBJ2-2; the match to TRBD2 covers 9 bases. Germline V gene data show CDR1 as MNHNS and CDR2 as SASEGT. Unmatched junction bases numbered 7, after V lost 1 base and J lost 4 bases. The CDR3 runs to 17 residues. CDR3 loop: CASSEVGAGGVTGELFF. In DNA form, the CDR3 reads TGTGCCAGCAGTGAAGTCGGGGCGGGGGGGGTCACCGGGGAGCTGTTTTTT.

The CDR3 sequence is CASSQVHTNQPQHF. Written as DNA, the CDR3 is TGCGCCAGCAGCCAAGTACATACCAATCAGCCCCAGCATTTT. The V and J genes are TRBV4-1 and TRBJ1-5; D gene uncertain. V dropped 1 base and J dropped 3 bases, with 7 bases sitting between them. Germline CDR1 and CDR2: MGHRA and YSYEKL. This CDR3 spans 14 amino acids.

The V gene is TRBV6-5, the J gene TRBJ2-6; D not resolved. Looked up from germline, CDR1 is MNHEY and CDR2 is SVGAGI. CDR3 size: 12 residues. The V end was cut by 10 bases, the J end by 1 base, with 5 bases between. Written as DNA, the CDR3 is TGTGCCAATCCATCTGGGGCCAACGTCCTGACTTTC. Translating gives CANPSGANVLTF.

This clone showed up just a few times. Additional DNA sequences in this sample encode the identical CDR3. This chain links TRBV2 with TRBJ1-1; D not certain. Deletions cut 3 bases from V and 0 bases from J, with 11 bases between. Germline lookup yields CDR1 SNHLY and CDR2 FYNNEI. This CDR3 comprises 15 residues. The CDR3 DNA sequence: TGTGCCAGCAGTGATGGCCTGGTGCTGAACACTGAAGCTTTCTTT. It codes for CASSDGLVLNTEAFF.